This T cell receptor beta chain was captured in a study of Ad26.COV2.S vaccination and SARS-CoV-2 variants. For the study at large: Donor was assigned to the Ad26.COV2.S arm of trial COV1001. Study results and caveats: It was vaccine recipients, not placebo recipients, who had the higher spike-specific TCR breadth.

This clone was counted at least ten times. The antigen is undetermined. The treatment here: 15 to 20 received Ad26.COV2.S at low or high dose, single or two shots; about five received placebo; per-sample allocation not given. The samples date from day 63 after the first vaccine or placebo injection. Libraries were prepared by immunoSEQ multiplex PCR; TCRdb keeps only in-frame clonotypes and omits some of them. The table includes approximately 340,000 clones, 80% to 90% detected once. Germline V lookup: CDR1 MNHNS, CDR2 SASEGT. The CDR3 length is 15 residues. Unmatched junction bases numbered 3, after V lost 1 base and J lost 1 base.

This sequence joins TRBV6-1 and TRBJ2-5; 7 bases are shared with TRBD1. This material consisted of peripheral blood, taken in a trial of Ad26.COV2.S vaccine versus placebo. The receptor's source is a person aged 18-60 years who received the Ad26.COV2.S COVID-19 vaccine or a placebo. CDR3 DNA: TGTGCCAGCAGTGAAGTAACAGGGGCCCAAGAGACCCAGTACTTC. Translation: CASSEVTGAQETQYF.